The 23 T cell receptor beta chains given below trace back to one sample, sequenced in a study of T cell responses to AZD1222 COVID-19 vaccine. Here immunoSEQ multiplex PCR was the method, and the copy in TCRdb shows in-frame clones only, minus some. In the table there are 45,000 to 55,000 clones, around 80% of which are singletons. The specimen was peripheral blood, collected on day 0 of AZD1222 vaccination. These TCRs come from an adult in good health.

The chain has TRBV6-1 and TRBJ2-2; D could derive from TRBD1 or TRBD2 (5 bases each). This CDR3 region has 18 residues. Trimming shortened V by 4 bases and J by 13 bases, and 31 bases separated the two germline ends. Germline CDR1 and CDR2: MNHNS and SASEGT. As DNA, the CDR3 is TGTGCCAGCAGTGCTAAGGTGGGGACGCGAACACATTCGGTCGCGCTGTTTTTT. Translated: CASSAKVGTRTHSVALFF.

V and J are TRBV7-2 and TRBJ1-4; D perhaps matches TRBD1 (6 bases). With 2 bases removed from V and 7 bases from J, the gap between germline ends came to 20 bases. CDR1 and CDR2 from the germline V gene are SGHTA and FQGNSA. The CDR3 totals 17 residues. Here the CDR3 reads CASSLNSVTLGGEKLFF. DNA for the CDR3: TGTGCCAGCAGCTTAAACAGCGTGACTCTAGGGGGTGAAAAACTGTTTTTT.

CDR3 DNA: TGTGCCAGCAGACGGAGACAGGGAGGCACTGAAGCTTTCTTT. This codes for CASRRRQGGTEAFF. V and J are TRBV2 and TRBJ1-1; 7 nucleotides align to TRBD1. The germline CDR1 and CDR2 sequences are SNHLY and FYNNEI. The CDR3 totals 14 residues. V lost 6 bases to trimming and J lost 4 bases; unmatched junction nucleotides: 8.

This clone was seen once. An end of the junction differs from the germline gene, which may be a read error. The CDR3 nucleotides are TGTGCCAGCAGCCCCGACCCCTTTGGGGGGGCCCTCTACCATGAGCAGTTCTTC. This gives the protein CASSPDPFGGALYHEQFF. The chain combines TRBV4-2 with TRBJ2-1; maybe TRBD2 (7 bases). This CDR3 contains 18 residues. Germline values: CDR1 LGHNA, CDR2 YNFKEQ.

This chain's CDR3 is CASSVDRTGNTIYF. CDR3 coding DNA: TGTGCCAGCAGCGTTGACAGGACTGGAAACACCATATATTTT. The chain couples TRBV7-2 to TRBJ1-3; perhaps TRBD1 as D (6 bases). From germline, CDR1 is SGHTA and CDR2 FQGNSA. The V end lost 5 bases, the J end lost 2 bases, and 10 bases lay between the germline ends. There are 14 residues in the CDR3.

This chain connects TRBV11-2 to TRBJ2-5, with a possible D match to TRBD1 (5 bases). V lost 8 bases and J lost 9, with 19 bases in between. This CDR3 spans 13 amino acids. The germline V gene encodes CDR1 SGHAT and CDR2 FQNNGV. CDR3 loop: CASSRQRGRAQYF. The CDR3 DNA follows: TGTGCCAGCTCCCGACAGCGCGGTCGGGCCCAGTACTTC.

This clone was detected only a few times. Written as DNA, the CDR3 is TGTGCCAGCAGCTTAGGCAATTTTCGACAGGGAGGGACCGGGGAGCTGTTTTTT. It specifies CASSLGNFRQGGTGELFF. This sequence joins TRBV7-9 and TRBJ2-2; TRBD1 or TRBD2 may be the D gene (7 bases each). Trimming cost V 1 base and J 5 bases, with 20 bases left between them. The length of the CDR3 is 18 residues. Per the germline V gene, CDR1 is SEHNR and CDR2 is FQNEAQ (reference sequence).

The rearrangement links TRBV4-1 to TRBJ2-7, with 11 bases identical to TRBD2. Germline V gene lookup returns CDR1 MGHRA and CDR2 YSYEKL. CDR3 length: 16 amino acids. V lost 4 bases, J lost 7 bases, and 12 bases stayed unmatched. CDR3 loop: CASSLGGLAGWGEQYF. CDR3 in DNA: TGCGCCAGCAGCCTAGGCGGACTAGCGGGTTGGGGAGAGCAGTACTTC.

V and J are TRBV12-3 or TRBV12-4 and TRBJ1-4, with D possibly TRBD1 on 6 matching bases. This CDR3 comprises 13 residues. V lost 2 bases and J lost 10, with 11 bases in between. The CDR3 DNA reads TGTGCCAGCAGTTTAAGCGGAGGGGGAAAACTGTTTTTT. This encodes CASSLSGGGKLFF.

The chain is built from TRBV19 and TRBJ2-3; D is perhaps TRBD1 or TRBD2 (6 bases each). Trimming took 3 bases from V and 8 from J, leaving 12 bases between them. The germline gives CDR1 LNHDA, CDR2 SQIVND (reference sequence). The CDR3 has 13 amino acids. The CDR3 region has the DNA TGTGCCAGTAGTATCGGGGGCTGGGGTACGCAGTATTTT. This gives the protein CASSIGGWGTQYF.

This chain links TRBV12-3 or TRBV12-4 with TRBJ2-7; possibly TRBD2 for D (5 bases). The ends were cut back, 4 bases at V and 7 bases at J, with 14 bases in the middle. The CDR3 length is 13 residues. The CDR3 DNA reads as TGTGCCAGCAGTTACGCGAAATGGGAGGAGCAGTACTTC. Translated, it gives CASSYAKWEEQYF.

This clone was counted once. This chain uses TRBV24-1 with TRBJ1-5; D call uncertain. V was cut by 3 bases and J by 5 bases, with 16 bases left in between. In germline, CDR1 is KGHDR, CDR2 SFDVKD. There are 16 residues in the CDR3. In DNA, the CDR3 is TGTGCCACCAGTGATGACGGACGTCAGTGGGATCAGCCCCAGCATTTT. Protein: CATSDDGRQWDQPQHF.

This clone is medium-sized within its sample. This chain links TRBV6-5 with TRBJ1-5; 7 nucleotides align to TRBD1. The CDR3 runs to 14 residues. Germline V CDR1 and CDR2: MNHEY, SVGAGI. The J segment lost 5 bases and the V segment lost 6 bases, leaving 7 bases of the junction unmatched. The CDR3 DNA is TGTGCCAGCAGGACAGGGATACTCGATCAGCCCCAGCATTTT. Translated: CASRTGILDQPQHF.

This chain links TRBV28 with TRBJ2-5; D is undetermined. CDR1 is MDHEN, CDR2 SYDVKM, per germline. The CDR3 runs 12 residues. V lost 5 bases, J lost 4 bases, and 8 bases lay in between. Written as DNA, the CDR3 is TGTGCCAGCAGTCCAATACTAGAGACCCAGTACTTC. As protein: CASSPILETQYF.

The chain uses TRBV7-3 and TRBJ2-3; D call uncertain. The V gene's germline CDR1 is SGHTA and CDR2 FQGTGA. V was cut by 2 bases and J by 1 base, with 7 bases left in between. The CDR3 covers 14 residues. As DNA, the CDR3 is TGTGCCAGCAGCTTACTGAGCGGCACAGATACGCAGTATTTT. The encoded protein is CASSLLSGTDTQYF.

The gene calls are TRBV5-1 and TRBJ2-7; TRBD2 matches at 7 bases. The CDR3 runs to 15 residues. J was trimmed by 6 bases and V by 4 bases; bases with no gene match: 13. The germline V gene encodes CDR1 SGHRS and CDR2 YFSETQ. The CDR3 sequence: CASSPQREVVREQYF. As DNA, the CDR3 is TGCGCCAGCAGCCCTCAGCGGGAAGTGGTCCGCGAGCAGTACTTC.

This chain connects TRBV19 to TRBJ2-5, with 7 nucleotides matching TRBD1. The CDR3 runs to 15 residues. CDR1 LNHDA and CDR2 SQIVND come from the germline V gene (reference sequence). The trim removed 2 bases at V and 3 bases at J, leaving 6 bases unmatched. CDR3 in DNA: TGTGCCAGTAGTATAAGGGGGCGCGAGGAAGAGACCCAGTACTTC. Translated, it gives CASSIRGREEETQYF.

The chain's CDR3 is CASSLGPRAYEQYF. As DNA, the CDR3 is TGTGCCAGCAGCTTAGGCCCGCGCGCCTACGAGCAGTACTTC. V usage is TRBV7-9 and J usage is TRBJ2-7; D is unclear. CDR1 is SEHNR, CDR2 FQNEAQ, per germline (reference sequence). Trimming shortened V by 1 base and J by 2 bases, and 9 bases separated the two germline ends. The CDR3 runs to 14 residues.

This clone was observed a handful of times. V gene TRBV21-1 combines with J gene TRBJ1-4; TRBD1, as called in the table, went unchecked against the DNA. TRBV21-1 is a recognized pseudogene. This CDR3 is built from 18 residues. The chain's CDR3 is CASSRGQNSGATNEKLFF. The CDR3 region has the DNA TGTGCCAGCAGCAGAGGACAGAACTCCGGAGCAACTAATGAAAAACTGTTTTTT.

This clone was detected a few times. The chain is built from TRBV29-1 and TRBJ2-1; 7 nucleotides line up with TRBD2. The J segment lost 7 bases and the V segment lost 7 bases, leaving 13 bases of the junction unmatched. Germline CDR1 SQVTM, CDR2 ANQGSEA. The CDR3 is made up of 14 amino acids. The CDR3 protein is CSGGKSGAGNEQFF. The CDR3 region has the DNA TGCAGCGGCGGTAAGAGCGGGGCGGGGAATGAGCAGTTCTTC.

CDR3 amino acids: CASSRLTGINEKLFF. The CDR3 DNA sequence: TGTGCCAGTTCCCGCCTAACAGGGATTAATGAAAAACTGTTTTTT. V usage is TRBV19 and J usage is TRBJ1-4; tentatively, D is TRBD1 (6 bases). Germline V gene data show CDR1 as LNHDA and CDR2 as SQIVND (reference sequence). V was trimmed by 8 bases and J by 4 bases, leaving 17 bases between them. The CDR3 runs to 15 residues.

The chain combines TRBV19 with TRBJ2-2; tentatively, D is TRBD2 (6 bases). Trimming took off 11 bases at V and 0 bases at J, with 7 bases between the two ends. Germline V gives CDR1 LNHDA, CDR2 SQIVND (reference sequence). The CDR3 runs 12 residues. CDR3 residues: CAGGTNTGELFF. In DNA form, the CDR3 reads TGTGCCGGGGGGACGAACACCGGGGAGCTGTTTTTT.

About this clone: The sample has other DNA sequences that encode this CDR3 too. Here the CDR3 DNA reads TGTGCCAGCAGTCTGACAGATACGCAGTATTTT. Its translation: CASSLTDTQYF. V and J are TRBV5-4 and TRBJ2-3, with D uncertain. CDR1 and CDR2 from the germline V gene are SGHNT and YYREEE (reference sequence). The V end lost 5 bases, the J end lost 3 bases, and 4 bases lay between the germline ends. The CDR3 has 11 residues.